The sequence of this T cell receptor (beta chain) was determined in a study of Graves' ophthalmopathy and Graves' hyperthyroidism. Study-level findings and limits: A 13-signature model separated ophthalmopathy from stable hyperthyroidism, about 88% sensitivity, 65% to 82% specificity. Among expanded thyroid clonotypes above 0.001 frequency, most also occurred in blood.

This clonotype was observed at least ten times. The antigen is undetermined. V gave up 0 bases and J gave up 4 bases, with 11 bases separating them. The CDR3 runs to 15 residues. Germline lookup yields CDR1 SGDLS and CDR2 YYNGEE. The hyperthyroidism patients had a new diagnosis of under 2 months' duration and were aged 18 to 65. Enrollment excluded any patients with other autoimmune diseases, uncontrolled infections, pregnancy or lactation. TCR beta CDR3 regions were amplified from RNA transcripts. First-round RT-PCR employed HTBI primers, with a second-round multiplex PCR after it. TCRdb re-called the multiplex PCR reads through MiXCR, storing one row per CDR3 protein. The sample holds about 1.1 million distinct CDR3 sequences; roughly 35% are singletons and the top ten take 8.5% to 14%.

This chain connects TRBV9 to TRBJ1-5; a weak D match, TRBD1 (5 bases). The clonotype comes from an adult man with Graves' hyperthyroidism. Sample: peripheral blood or thyroid tissue (not recorded which). In nucleotides, the CDR3 is TGTGCCAGCAGCGTAGATCAGGGAGGGAATCAGCCCCAGCATTTT. Translating it yields CASSVDQGGNQPQHF.